This T cell receptor (beta chain) was identified in a study of identical twins. Via MiXCR, TCRdb re-called the 5' RACE reads, giving one row per CDR3 protein. The data hold about 1.7 million distinct CDR3 sequences, with under 35% observed a single time. Germline V lookup: CDR1 MNHEY, CDR2 SMNVEV (reference sequence). Between the trimmed V and J ends, which lost 2 bases and 2 bases, there was a span of 12 bases. The CDR3 consists of 15 residues. The chain employs TRBV27 and TRBJ1-2; weak D call: TRBD1 (5 bases). This sequence originates from a newborn girl in good health. Sequenced input: cord blood. CDR3 loop: CASSLRGDANYGYTF. The CDR3 DNA sequence: TGTGCCAGCAGTTTACGAGGGGATGCCAACTATGGCTACACCTTC.